What follows describes a single T cell receptor beta chain. Its antigen remains unidentified. There are 16 residues in the CDR3. V gave up 3 bases and J gave up 6 bases; unmatched junction bases: 10. Germline values: CDR1 MNHEY, CDR2 SMNVEV (reference sequence). This sample is part of a study of cytomegalovirus exposure and HLA in healthy donors. Vbeta (60) and Jbeta (13) primers were used in the PCR. Assay: immunoSEQ multiplex PCR; the TCRdb copy retains only in-frame clones and omits some. The sample includes 220,000 or so clones, more than 60% seen only once; the top ten take about 1.8%. Study-wide results and caveats: Researchers catalogued roughly 150 TCR beta chains as cytomegalovirus-associated.

The gene calls are TRBV27 and TRBJ1-5; 8 bases line up with TRBD1. Input material: PBMCs. The sequence derives from a middle-aged man in good health and CMV-seronegative. The CDR3, as DNA: TGTGCCAGCAGTTTCCTAGGACAGGGAGGGAGTCAGCCCCAGCATTTT. It yields the protein CASSFLGQGGSQPQHF.